Listed below are T cell receptor beta chains from one sample, sequenced in a study of vaccination and CD4 T cells after COVID-19. Their recognized antigens are unknown. TCRdb recomputed calls from the PCR reads with MiXCR, one row per CDR3 protein. The table lists approximately 8,800 distinct CDR3 sequences, less than 45% of them singletons, with approximately 20% in the top ten. The sample comprised CD4+ T cells from blood, cultured in vitro. The receptor source for this set is a human donor in good health. The CDR3 runs from the conserved cysteine through the conserved F or W. The order of the fields is V gene, clone size, D gene, J gene, CDR3 DNA, CDR3 protein. D genes are given only for firm matches. Rows give clone size only sometimes, using once, few, many, or a class for an expanded clone.

>TRBV5-1|-|TRBD1|TRBJ2-7
TGCGCCAGCAGCTTTGTCGGGACAGGGGTGCACGAGCAGTACTTC
CASSFVGTGVHEQYF
>TRBV6-2/TRBV6-3|-|TRBD2|TRBJ2-7
TGTGCCAGCAGTTACGCGGGACTAGCGGGACCCTTCTACGAGCAGTACTTC
CASSYAGLAGPFYEQYF
>TRBV27|-|-|TRBJ2-7
TGTGCCAGCAGTCCAATCTTCAGGGTTGTCAGCTACGAGCAGTACTTC
CASSPIFRVVSYEQYF
>TRBV7-2|few|-|TRBJ1-2
TGTGCCAGCAGCCTACCCGGGTATGGCTACACCTTC
CASSLPGYGYTF
>TRBV18|-|-|TRBJ1-5
TGTGCCAGCTCACCAGGCAGTTCCTCGAGCAATCAGCCCCAGCATTTT
CASSPGSSSSNQPQHF
>TRBV7-2|-|-|TRBJ2-5
TGTGCCAGCAGCTTAGCGCGGGGGACCCAGTACTTC
CASSLARGTQYF
>TRBV19|few|-|TRBJ2-4
TGTGCCAGTAGTATACGGGGCGGGGTGGACATTCAGTACTTC
CASSIRGGVDIQYF
>TRBV10-1|-|-|TRBJ1-5
TGCGCCAGCCCGAGGGAACCTATCAATCAGCCCCAGCATTTT
CASPREPINQPQHF
>TRBV5-8|-|-|TRBJ2-3
TGTGCCAGCCTACGGCCCCCTGGGGATACGCAGTATTTT
CASLRPPGDTQYF
>TRBV12-3/TRBV12-4|once|TRBD2|TRBJ2-2
TGTGCCAGCAGTACCGGACTAGCCGTGATAACCGGGGAGCTGTTTTTT
CASSTGLAVITGELFF
>TRBV24-1|few|-|TRBJ1-2
TGTGCCACCAGTGGGAGGGAATCCAACTATGGCTACACCTTC
CATSGRESNYGYTF
>TRBV15|-|-|TRBJ1-1
TGTGCCACCAGCAGAGTTACCGGAACAGGCTGGTTGAGCCCTGAAGCTTTCTTT
CATSRVTGTGWLSPEAFF
>TRBV6-4|-|TRBD1|TRBJ1-5
TGTGCCAGCAGTCGGACAGGAGGCGAGCCCCAGCATTTT
CASSRTGGEPQHF
>TRBV2|-|-|TRBJ1-2
TGTGCCAGCAGTGAGATTCAGGAAGTGGGCTACACCTTC
CASSEIQEVGYTF
>TRBV20-1|few|TRBD1|TRBJ1-1
TGCAGTGCTGGGGATACCGGGACAGGGATAATGAACACTGAAGCTTTCTTT
CSAGDTGTGIMNTEAFF
>TRBV6-1|few|-|TRBJ1-5
TGTGCCAGCGGAATGGAGGGCTTGCAGCCCCAGCATTTT
CASGMEGLQPQHF
>TRBV6-5|few|-|TRBJ2-3
TGTGCCAGCAGTTTAGGGGGGGCAAGGGATACGCAGTATTTT
CASSLGGARDTQYF
>TRBV4-1|-|-|TRBJ2-1
TGCGCCAGCACCCCCGTGCAGCGCTCTTCGGATGAGCAGTTCTTC
CASTPVQRSSDEQFF
>TRBV28|medium-sized|-|TRBJ1-6
TGTGCCAGCAGTTTGCAGGGGTCCTCCTATAATTCACCCCTCCACTTT
CASSLQGSSYNSPLHF
>TRBV28|-|TRBD1|TRBJ1-1
TGTGCCAGCAGTTTCAACAGGGGGCTGAGGGATGAAGCTTTCTTT
CASSFNRGLRDEAFF
>TRBV4-2|-|TRBD1|TRBJ1-5
TGTGCCAGCAGCCAAGATGAGGGGGCCGATCAGCCCCAGCATTTT
CASSQDEGADQPQHF
>TRBV20-1|few|-|TRBJ1-5
TGCAGTGCTGGGGCCCCGAGGGATCAGCCCCAGCATTTT
CSAGAPRDQPQHF
>TRBV19|-|-|TRBJ1-2
TGTGCCAGTAGTATCAGTCACAGCTCTAGCTTTATGAACTATGGCTACACCTTC
CASSISHSSSFMNYGYTF
>TRBV6-5|few|-|TRBJ2-5
TGTGCCAGCAGTTACGGGACGGGGGCACTGCCAGAGACCCAGTACTTC
CASSYGTGALPETQYF
>TRBV29-1|-|-|TRBJ2-3
TGCAGCGTTGAGCAGGGTGGCACAGATACGCAGTATTTT
CSVEQGGTDTQYF
>TRBV7-2|few|-|TRBJ2-1
TGTGCCAGCAGCTTAACAGGGAATGGGGAGCAGTTCTTC
CASSLTGNGEQFF
>TRBV7-2|few|TRBD2|TRBJ2-1
TGTGCCAGCAGCTTAGGGACTAGCGGGAGGAGGGTGGGTAATGAGCAGTTCTTC
CASSLGTSGRRVGNEQFF
>TRBV20-1|-|TRBD1|TRBJ2-1
TGCAGTGCAGCCGGGACAGGGGATGGTGAGCAGTTCTTC
CSAAGTGDGEQFF
>TRBV7-9|few|-|TRBJ2-3
TGTGCCAGCAGCGAACAGGGAATCAGCACAGATACGCAGTATTTT
CASSEQGISTDTQYF
>TRBV5-7|-|-|TRBJ1-1
TGTGCCAGCAGGCGGCCACAGGCGGCGAACACTGAAGCTTTCTTT
CASRRPQAANTEAFF
>TRBV29-1|-|TRBD1|TRBJ1-2
TGCAGCGTTGAGGACAGGGGGCGCAGGACCTTC
CSVEDRGRRTF
>TRBV24-1|few|-|TRBJ2-5
TGTGCCACCAGTGACACAGGGAGTCAAGAGACCCAGTACTTC
CATSDTGSQETQYF
>TRBV29-1|-|TRBD2|TRBJ2-7
TGCAGCGTTGAATTAGGGCTAGCGGGAGGCTACGAGCAGTACTTC
CSVELGLAGGYEQYF
>TRBV4-2|few|-|TRBJ2-3
TGTGCCAGCAGCCAAGAATCACTCCGAGATACGCAGTATTTT
CASSQESLRDTQYF
>TRBV6-1|few|-|TRBJ1-2
TGTGCCAGCAGAACCCCTTCTGCCGGGGGGTATTCGGATGGCTACACCTTC
CASRTPSAGGYSDGYTF
>TRBV20-1|few|-|TRBJ1-2
TGCAGTGCTCACCAGGGTACCTATGGCTACACCTTC
CSAHQGTYGYTF
>TRBV7-9|few|TRBD2|TRBJ2-3
TGTGCCAGCAGCTTAGCCGGGAGGGATACGCAGTATTTT
CASSLAGRDTQYF
>TRBV24-1|-|TRBD1|TRBJ2-7
TGTGCCACCAGTCGAAGACAGGGAAGCGAGCAGTACTTC
CATSRRQGSEQYF
>TRBV7-8|-|-|TRBJ2-3
TGTGCCAGCAGCTTTTCGAGAGGCGAAACGCAGTATTTT
CASSFSRGETQYF
>TRBV19|-|-|TRBJ1-2
TGTGCCAGTAGCTTTCCTGGCGGCATGATCGATGGCTACACCTTC
CASSFPGGMIDGYTF
>TRBV18|few|-|TRBJ2-6
TGTGCCAGCTCACCAGGGGCTGGGGCCAACGTCCTGACTTTC
CASSPGAGANVLTF
>TRBV7-9|few|TRBD1|TRBJ2-7
TGTGCCAGCAGCCCGAACAGGGGGCACGAGCAGTACTTC
CASSPNRGHEQYF
>TRBV12-3/TRBV12-4|once|TRBD1|TRBJ1-2
TGTGCCAGCAGCCGCCAGTACAGGGGGCAGCACTATGGCTACACCTTC
CASSRQYRGQHYGYTF
>TRBV7-6|-|TRBD1|TRBJ2-7
TGTGCCAGCAGCAAAGACAGGGTTAGGAACGAGCAGTACTTC
CASSKDRVRNEQYF
>TRBV4-2|few|-|TRBJ2-7
TGTGCCAGCAGCCAAGATATAGGTCGGGGCTACGAGCAGTACTTC
CASSQDIGRGYEQYF
>TRBV29-1|few|-|TRBJ1-5
TGCAGCGTTGGTGGCGGTAGCAATCAGCCCCAGCATTTT
CSVGGGSNQPQHF
>TRBV11-2|-|-|TRBJ1-6
TGTGCCAGCAGCTTAGATGCAGGGTATAATTCACCCCTCCACTTT
CASSLDAGYNSPLHF
>TRBV7-9|-|TRBD1|TRBJ2-7
TGTGCCAGCAGCCAACAGGGGGCGGGGGAGCAGTACTTC
CASSQQGAGEQYF
>TRBV7-8|-|-|TRBJ2-3
TGTGCCAGTCGTGGGGGCATCATCTCGTTC
CASRGGIISF
>TRBV28|once|-|TRBJ2-7
TGTGCCAGCGGAACCACCTACGAGCAGTACTTC
CASGTTYEQYF
>TRBV6-2/TRBV6-3|-|-|TRBJ2-1
TGTGCCAGCAGTTACTCCCATCCTGGGAGCAATGAGCAGTTCTTC
CASSYSHPGSNEQFF